This T cell receptor beta chain was recovered during a study of cytomegalovirus exposure and HLA in healthy donors. Study findings and constraints: Serostatus for CMV was the only available immune exposure information. It is likely that the observed cluster of highly shared sequence variants was a sequencing artifact. In a later analysis, compared with equally common non-associated chains, HLA-associated beta chains were more expanded.

60 Vbeta and 13 Jbeta primers were used in PCR. TCRdb keeps only in-frame clones here, not all; method: immunoSEQ multiplex PCR. Of 90,000 to 120,000 clones listed, approximately 74% are singletons. The V gene lost 5 bases and the J gene lost 7 bases, with 12 bases spanning the gap. The CDR3 loop spans 12 amino acids. Germline V gene lookup returns CDR1 ENHRY and CDR2 SYGVKD. Regarding donors, all were healthy bone marrow donors. There are a few counts of this clone. As yet, its antigen is unknown. This sequence originates from a woman in her thirties or forties in good health and CMV-seropositive. The chain has TRBV10-3 and TRBJ2-7, with D possibly matching TRBD2 (5 bases). Sequencing was done on a sample of PBMCs. The DNA of the CDR3 is TGTGCCATCAGTATTCGGGGTTCGGAGCAGTACTTC. Its protein is CAISIRGSEQYF.